Below, 30 T cell receptor beta chains from the same sample are listed, as sequenced in a study of blood T cell repertoires in COVID-19. Clones were read by immunoSEQ multiplex PCR, and TCRdb kept only the in-frame ones, dropping some. The sample records over 95,000 clones, nearly 90% being singletons. Sequenced input: peripheral blood. These receptors came from an older woman who had recovered from COVID-19.

This chain connects TRBV5-6 to TRBJ1-6; 8 bases agree with TRBD1. The CDR3 consists of 14 residues. Per the germline V gene, CDR1 is SGHDT and CDR2 is YYEEEE. Unmatched junction bases numbered 3, after V lost 4 bases and J lost 6 bases. The DNA for the CDR3 is TGTGCCAGCAGCCTGACAGGGGCTAATTCACCCCTCCACTTT. It specifies CASSLTGANSPLHF.

V usage is TRBV9 and J usage is TRBJ2-1, with TRBD2 identical over 10 bases. V gave up 1 base and J gave up 3 bases; unmatched junction bases: 22. This CDR3 has 22 residues. CDR1 and CDR2 (germline): SGDLS, YYNGEE. CDR3 protein: CASSVRSGRAFSMELNYNEQFF. Written as DNA, the CDR3 is TGTGCCAGCAGCGTAAGGAGCGGGAGGGCATTTTCTATGGAGTTAAACTACAATGAGCAGTTCTTC.

The chain couples TRBV2 to TRBJ1-5; D is unclear. Deletions cut 4 bases from V and 2 bases from J, with 15 bases between. The CDR3 sequence is 16 residues long. Germline V lookup: CDR1 SNHLY, CDR2 FYNNEI. This chain's CDR3 is CASSVGGGVGNQPQHF. CDR3 coding DNA: TGTGCCAGCAGTGTAGGCGGCGGGGTAGGCAATCAGCCCCAGCATTTT.

This clone appeared a few times. The same CDR3 also results from other DNA sequences found in this sample. This chain connects TRBV20-1 to TRBJ1-1, with no clear D. V lost 3 bases to trimming and J lost 1 base, with 6 bases between them. Per germline, CDR1 DFQATT and CDR2 SNEGSKA (reference sequence). The CDR3 sequence is 12 residues long. The CDR3 DNA sequence: TGCAGTGCTAGTCCGTCGAACACTGAAGCTTTCTTT. Protein sequence: CSASPSNTEAFF.

CDR3 amino acids: CASSSARTGARGEKLFF. The CDR3 DNA sequence: TGCGCCAGCAGCTCTGCCCGGACAGGGGCGCGGGGTGAAAAACTGTTTTTT. The rearrangement uses TRBV5-1 and TRBJ1-4, with TRBD1 matching over 9 bases. The CDR3 runs to 17 residues. V was clipped by 3 bases and J by 7 bases; unmatched bases: 13. Germline V gives CDR1 SGHRS, CDR2 YFSETQ.

The sample holds one count of this clone. This chain links TRBV10-1 with TRBJ2-2; possibly TRBD1 for D (6 bases). This CDR3 is built from 17 residues. V shed 8 bases and J shed 1 base, with 20 bases lying between them. The germline CDR1 and CDR2 sequences are WNHNN and SYGVQD (reference sequence). The CDR3: CASPNTPGHRNTGELFF. DNA of the CDR3: TGCGCCAGCCCGAATACTCCGGGACATCGGAACACCGGGGAGCTGTTTTTT.

V is TRBV25-1 and J is TRBJ2-5, with 9 bases identical to TRBD1. Germline loops: CDR1 MGHDK, CDR2 SYGVNS. V was clipped by 7 bases and J by 5 bases; unmatched bases: 8. The length of the CDR3 is 14 residues. CDR3 protein: CASTWTGESETQYF. As DNA, the CDR3 is TGTGCCAGCACTTGGACAGGGGAGTCGGAGACCCAGTACTTC.

V gene TRBV5-1 combines with J gene TRBJ1-5; possible D gene TRBD1, 5 bases. Germline CDR1 reads SGHRS; CDR2 reads YFSETQ. The CDR3 has 15 amino acids. Trimming pared 2 bases from V and 7 bases from J, leaving 16 bases between. This CDR3 is CASSFRAGRDQPQHF. As DNA, the CDR3 is TGCGCCAGCAGCTTTCGGGCAGGGCGGGACCAGCCCCAGCATTTT.

The gene calls are TRBV7-2 and TRBJ2-5, with 10 nucleotides matching TRBD1. Germline V gene data show CDR1 as SGHTA and CDR2 as FQGNSA. J was trimmed by 5 bases and V by 5 bases; bases with no gene match: 2. The CDR3 is 13 residues long. The CDR3 protein is CASSPDRGETQYF. CDR3 coding DNA: TGTGCCAGCAGCCCGGACAGGGGGGAGACCCAGTACTTC.

The genes are TRBV5-6 and TRBJ1-6, with D maybe TRBD1 (5 bases). The CDR3 loop spans 14 amino acids. Trimming stripped 1 base from V and 10 bases from J, with 12 bases between. Germline lookup yields CDR1 SGHDT and CDR2 YYEEEE. DNA of the CDR3: TGTGCCAGCAGCTTGAGGCAGGGAGGCTCACCCCTCCACTTT. This gives the protein CASSLRQGGSPLHF. The full variable domain, its missing parts supplied by reference TRBV5-6 and TRBJ1-6, is DAGVTQSPTHLIKTRGQQVTLRCSPKSGHDTVSWYQQALGQGPQFIFQYYEEEERQRGNFPDRFSGHQFPNYSSELNVNALLLGDSALYLCASSLRQGGSPLHFGNGTRLTVT.

This chain joins TRBV5-1 and TRBJ2-3; tentative D call: TRBD1 (6 bases). The V and J ends lost 3 bases and 2 bases respectively, with 10 bases between them. From germline, CDR1 is SGHRS and CDR2 YFSETQ. The CDR3 is 14 residues long. The CDR3: CASSWTVYTDTQYF. In DNA form, the CDR3 reads TGCGCCAGCAGCTGGACAGTCTACACAGATACGCAGTATTTT.

The chain joins TRBV3-1 (or the pseudogene TRBV3-2) to TRBJ1-1, with a tentative D call TRBD1 (5 bases). Germline CDR1 LGHDT, CDR2 YNNKEL (reference sequence). Trimming cost V 4 bases and J 11 bases, with 17 bases left between them. The CDR3 sequence is 13 residues long. The CDR3 protein is CASSPWGREEAFF. CDR3 sequence (DNA): TGTGCCAGCAGCCCATGGGGGAGGGAGGAGGCTTTCTTT.

CDR3 in amino acids: CATSVPGAGYGTDTQYF. The DNA of the CDR3 is TGTGCCACCAGTGTTCCAGGGGCAGGGTATGGCACAGATACGCAGTATTTT. The chain uses TRBV24-1 and TRBJ2-3; weak D call: TRBD1 (6 bases). Trimming took off 5 bases at V and 1 base at J, with 18 bases between the two ends. This CDR3 is built from 17 residues. Germline V lookup: CDR1 KGHDR, CDR2 SFDVKD.

The rearrangement joins TRBV5-1 to TRBJ2-1; 8 positions match TRBD2. Germline trimming cut 3 bases from V and 5 bases from J; bases unmatched to any gene: 4. CDR1 and CDR2 from the germline V gene are SGHRS and YFSETQ. The CDR3 consists of 14 residues. The DNA for the CDR3 is TGCGCCAGCAGCTCTAGCGGGCCTGACAATGAGCAGTTCTTC. Its protein is CASSSSGPDNEQFF. The variable domain in full, completed from reference TRBV5-1 and TRBJ2-1, reads KAGVTQTPRYLIKTRGQQVTLSCSPISGHRSVSWYQQTPGQGLQFLFEYFSETQRNKGNFPGRFSGRQFSNSRSEMNVSTLELGDSALYLCASSSSGPDNEQFFGPGTRLTVL.

This chain uses TRBV6-6 with TRBJ1-5, with 9 bases lining up with TRBD1. Trimming took 5 bases from V and 0 from J; bases not matched to a gene: 14. The V gene's germline CDR1 is MNHNY and CDR2 SVGAGI (reference sequence). The CDR3 consists of 19 residues. The CDR3 DNA sequence: TGTGCCAGCAGTCCCTATGGGACAGGGACCTTTCATAGCAATCAGCCCCAGCATTTT. Translating gives CASSPYGTGTFHSNQPQHF.

The chain is built from TRBV7-8 and TRBJ2-1; 8 nucleotides line up with TRBD2. CDR3 length equals 15 residues. CDR1 is SGHVS, CDR2 FQNEAQ, per germline. Trimming took 5 bases from V and 2 from J; bases not matched to a gene: 5. Here the CDR3 DNA reads TGTGCCAGCAGCCCCGGGGGGGCGGCCTACAATGAGCAGTTCTTC. It is translated as CASSPGGAAYNEQFF.

This chain connects TRBV4-2 to TRBJ2-7; 9 nucleotides align to TRBD1. The J segment lost 0 bases and the V segment lost 3 bases, leaving 6 bases of the junction unmatched. The germline V gene has CDR1 LGHNA and CDR2 YNFKEQ. The CDR3 is 16 residues long. The CDR3 nucleotides are TGTGCCAGCAGCCAGGGCGGGACAGGGAGCTCCTACGAGCAGTACTTC. This encodes CASSQGGTGSSYEQYF.

This chain joins TRBV3-1 (or the pseudogene TRBV3-2) and TRBJ2-7; TRBD2 aligns across 14 bases. CDR3 length: 15 residues. V dropped 9 bases and J dropped 3; count of bases not matched to a gene: 7. CDR1 and CDR2 (germline): LGHDT, YNNKEL (reference sequence). This CDR3 is CARGLAGEEIYEQYF. The DNA of the CDR3 is TGTGCCAGGGGACTAGCGGGAGAGGAGATCTACGAGCAGTACTTC.

The chain carries TRBV6-1 and TRBJ2-1; 12 bases align to TRBD2. From germline, CDR1 is MNHNS and CDR2 SASEGT. This CDR3 is 17 amino acids long. Trimming cost V 3 bases and J 5 bases; bases outside gene matches: 8. The CDR3 loop reads CASSDPSGRGGDNEQFF. The CDR3 DNA follows: TGTGCCAGCAGTGACCCTAGCGGGAGGGGAGGGGACAATGAGCAGTTCTTC.

Comment on this clone: The identical CDR3 is also encoded by other nucleotide sequences in the sample. The gene calls are TRBV11-2 and TRBJ2-1; D remains ambiguous. Germline V lookup: CDR1 SGHAT, CDR2 FQNNGV. This CDR3 spans 13 amino acids. V dropped 5 bases and J dropped 5 bases, with 10 bases sitting between them. CDR3 region: CASSPTRDNEQFF. CDR3 DNA: TGTGCCAGCAGCCCAACCCGGGACAATGAGCAGTTCTTC.

The chain combines TRBV7-2 with TRBJ1-2, with 9 bases fitting TRBD1. CDR3 length: 14 amino acids. V lost 5 bases to trimming and J lost 7 bases; unmatched junction nucleotides: 8. CDR1 and CDR2 (germline): SGHTA, FQGNSA. The CDR3 DNA follows: TGTGCCAGCAGCCTGGGACAGGGCCCTCGTGGCTACACCTTC. Its protein is CASSLGQGPRGYTF.

This rearrangement joins TRBV7-9 to TRBJ2-3; the match to TRBD2 covers 8 bases. Germline CDR1 and CDR2: SEHNR and FQNEAQ (reference sequence). V lost 4 bases and J lost 4; bases outside the gene matches: 7. CDR3 size: 15 residues. The CDR3 is CASSSQPGGPDTQYF. DNA for the CDR3: TGTGCCAGCAGCTCCCAGCCGGGGGGGCCAGATACGCAGTATTTT.

V usage is TRBV28 and J usage is TRBJ2-7, with no clear D. Germline V gene lookup returns CDR1 MDHEN and CDR2 SYDVKM. Trimming took off 5 bases at V and 5 bases at J, with 19 bases between the two ends. This CDR3 comprises 15 residues. CDR3 residues: CASSTTQVAKNEQYF. The CDR3 DNA sequence: TGTGCCAGCAGTACCACTCAGGTTGCAAAAAACGAGCAGTACTTC.

The chain links TRBV6-6 to TRBJ1-5; TRBD1 agrees at 7 bases. Per germline, CDR1 MNHNY and CDR2 SVGAGI (reference sequence). The V gene end was trimmed by 6 bases and the J gene end by 3 bases; junction bases not matched to a gene: 5. The CDR3 runs 14 residues. In nucleotides, the CDR3 is TGTGCCAGCAGGACGGGACAGTTCAATCAGCCCCAGCATTTT. Residues: CASRTGQFNQPQHF.

The chain combines TRBV12-5 with TRBJ2-1, with a weak D call TRBD2 (6 bases). In germline, CDR1 is LGHNT, CDR2 FRNRAP. Trimming left V 0 bases short and J 7 bases short, with 7 bases between. This CDR3 is 13 amino acids long. The CDR3 sequence is CASGLVGRNEQFF. The CDR3 coding sequence is TGTGCTAGTGGTTTGGTAGGGAGGAATGAGCAGTTCTTC.

In DNA form, the CDR3 reads TGTGCCAGCAGCCAAGAAGGCGGACTAACCTACGAGCAGTACTTC. It translates to CASSQEGGLTYEQYF. The chain has TRBV4-2 and TRBJ2-7, with D perhaps TRBD2 (6 bases). V lost 0 bases and J lost 2, with 11 bases in between. The CDR3 extends over 15 amino acids. The germline CDR1 and CDR2 sequences are LGHNA and YNFKEQ.

J is TRBJ2-5 and V is TRBV19; D ambiguous. Germline V gene sequence: CDR1 LNHDA, CDR2 SQIVND (reference sequence). V lost 5 bases and J 4 bases, leaving 11 bases between the germline ends. The CDR3 is made up of 13 amino acids. CDR3 sequence reads: CASSPIQAETQYF. For the CDR3, the DNA is TGTGCCAGTAGTCCCATTCAGGCAGAGACCCAGTACTTC.

The V gene is TRBV5-1, the J gene TRBJ2-3, with 8 bases identical to TRBD2. The CDR3 covers 17 residues. CDR1 and CDR2 from the germline V gene are SGHRS and YFSETQ. J was trimmed by 0 bases and V by 4 bases; bases with no gene match: 10. The CDR3 sequence: CASSLGTSVTSTDTQYF. For the CDR3, the DNA is TGCGCCAGCAGCCTCGGGACTAGTGTTACTAGCACAGATACGCAGTATTTT.

V and J are TRBV28 and TRBJ2-7, with a tentative D call TRBD1 (5 bases). The V gene's germline CDR1 is MDHEN and CDR2 SYDVKM. CDR3 length: 13 residues. The V end was cut by 3 bases, the J end by 2 bases, with 8 bases between. The CDR3 bases are TGTGCCAGCAGTTTCGGCAGGGCCTACGAGCAGTACTTC. Its translation is CASSFGRAYEQYF.

The J gene is TRBJ2-1, the V gene TRBV4-3; D might be TRBD1 (6 bases). This CDR3 is built from 15 residues. Per germline, CDR1 LGHNA and CDR2 YSLEER. V lost 1 base and J lost 2, with 9 bases in between. Written as DNA, the CDR3 is TGCGCCAGCAGCCAAGGGGGGCCAGCCTACAATGAGCAGTTCTTC. Translated: CASSQGGPAYNEQFF.